This section outlines one TCR beta chain sequence together with its context. This entry belongs to a study of T cell responses to AZD1222 COVID-19 vaccine. The trim removed 8 bases at V and 2 bases at J, leaving 9 bases unmatched. This CDR3 is built from 16 residues. Looked up from germline, CDR1 is MDHEN and CDR2 is SYDVKM. Produced via immunoSEQ multiplex PCR; TCRdb's table is partial and in-frame only. The sample lists about 54,000 clones, around 88% seen once, with about 7% in the top ten. This chain links TRBV28 with TRBJ2-6; 7 nucleotides agree with TRBD1. The sequence came from an adult who received the AZD1222 COVID-19 vaccine. The sequences come from peripheral blood, collected 28 days after the second AZD1222 dose. The CDR3 DNA reads TGTGCCAGCGCTAGGGGGCGTCTCCCTGGGGCCAACGTCCTGACTTTC. Amino acid sequence: CASARGRLPGANVLTF. The full variable domain, completed using reference TRBV28 and TRBJ2-6, is DVKVTQSSRYLVKRTGEKVFLECVQDMDHENMFWYRQDPGLGLRLIYFSYDVKMKEKGDIPEGYSVSREKKERFSLILESASTNQTSMYLCASARGRLPGANVLTFGAGSRLTVL.